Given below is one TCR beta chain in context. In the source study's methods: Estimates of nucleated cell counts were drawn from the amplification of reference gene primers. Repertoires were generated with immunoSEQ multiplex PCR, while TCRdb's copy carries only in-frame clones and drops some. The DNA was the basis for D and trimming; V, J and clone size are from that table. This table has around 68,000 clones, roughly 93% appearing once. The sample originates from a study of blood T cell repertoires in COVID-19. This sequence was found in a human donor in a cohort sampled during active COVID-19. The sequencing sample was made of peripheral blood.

CDR3 nucleotide sequence: TGTGCCAGTAGGGCACAGGGGCCTAGTACCGGGGAGCTGTTTTTT. Translated: CASRAQGPSTGELFF. This chain uses TRBV19 with TRBJ2-2; TRBD1 aligns across 7 bases. This CDR3 spans 15 amino acids. V shed 6 bases and J 5 bases; nucleotides not matched to a gene: 9. In germline, CDR1 is LNHDA, CDR2 SQIVND (reference sequence).